This T cell receptor (beta chain) was observed in a study of blood T cells in healthy people across ages. With V trimmed by 6 bases and J by 5 bases, 11 bases remained unmatched. CDR3 length: 15 amino acids. The V gene's germline CDR1 is LNHNV and CDR2 YYDKDF (reference sequence). A second PCR, run for roughly 7 to 12 cycles, used a sample-barcoded 5' primer plus a J-beta primer mix. TCRdb reprocessed the 5' RACE reads via MiXCR and lists one record per CDR3 protein. The sample holds roughly 1.4 million distinct CDR3 sequences, approximately 59% seen once. This sequence originates from a man aged 18 to 29 in good health. The chain combines TRBV15 with TRBJ2-3, with 7 bases lining up with TRBD1. Sequenced sample: blood. The CDR3 reads CATRSDRENGDTQYF. Here the CDR3 DNA reads TGTGCCACCAGATCAGACAGGGAGAATGGAGATACGCAGTATTTT. The complete variable domain, with remaining parts taken from reference TRBV15 and TRBJ2-3, reads DAMVIQNPRYQVTQFGKPVTLSCSQTLNHNVMYWYQQKSSQAPKLLFHYYDKDFNNEADTPDNFQSRRPNTSFCFLDIRSPGLGDTAMYLCATRSDRENGDTQYFGPGTRLTVL.